The present T cell receptor (beta chain) was sequenced within a study of blood T cell repertoires in COVID-19. CDR3 length: 13 residues. Germline V gives CDR1 LNHNV, CDR2 YYDKDF (reference sequence). The V gene lost 3 bases and the J gene lost 2 bases, with 5 bases spanning the gap. Generated by immunoSEQ multiplex PCR, the TCRdb table keeps only in-frame clones and is missing some. Here the sample spans about 74,000 clones, approximately 85% being singletons. The specimen was peripheral blood. The rearrangement links TRBV15 to TRBJ2-1, with D unclear. The TCR originated in a man aged 70 or older with acute or convalescent COVID-19. The CDR3 reads CATSSVPYNEQFF. The CDR3 region has the DNA TGTGCCACCAGCAGCGTCCCCTACAATGAGCAGTTCTTC.